This entry features one T cell receptor beta chain sequence. What it binds is not known. The iRepertoire nested amplicon-rescue multiplex PCR amplified TCR alpha and beta CDR3s from RNA. One-step reverse transcription and amplification started from approximately 100-400 ng of tissue mRNA or PBMC total RNA. TCRdb reprocessed the multiplex PCR reads with MiXCR, giving one entry per CDR3 protein. Of 2,900 or so distinct CDR3 sequences in the sample, around 33% were seen once. The data originate from a study of glioma-infiltrating T cells. Study conclusions and caveats: Very few CDR3 sequences were shared between tissue and blood. Above-expected tissue-blood divergence occurred in all gliomas, most in low-grade ones.

This CDR3 comprises 12 residues. Germline CDR1 and CDR2: LNHDA and SQIVND (reference sequence). V was clipped by 6 bases and J by 5 bases, with 11 bases between them. This chain uses TRBV19 with TRBJ2-7; maybe TRBD1 (6 bases). This receptor was identified in a human donor with low-grade glioma or glioblastoma, undergoing nonglioma brain surgery, or in good health (not recorded which). The sample was glioma tissue, nonneoplastic brain tissue, or PBMCs (not recorded which). This CDR3 is CASRQGINEQYF. The CDR3 DNA reads as TGTGCCAGTAGACAGGGAATCAACGAGCAGTACTTC.